This T cell receptor (beta chain) appears in the sequencing data of a study of CD8 T cells in ankylosing spondylitis. The V and J ends lost 3 bases and 4 bases, in that order; junction bases with no gene match: 13. The CDR3 has 19 residues. Germline CDR1 SGHAT, CDR2 FQNNGV. TCRdb reprocessed the 5' RACE reads with MiXCR, giving one entry per CDR3 protein. The sample consists of 240,000 or so distinct CDR3 sequences, about 9.1% of them appearing once. The receptor's source is a male donor with ankylosing spondylitis or in good health (not recorded which). This chain links TRBV11-2 with TRBJ2-5; 14 bases agree with TRBD2. Specimen: blood, either unsorted or a sorted T cell fraction (not recorded which). CDR3 nucleotides: TGTGCCAGCAGCTTTATTCCGGGACTAGCGGGAGAAAAAGTAGAGACCCAGTACTTC. Amino acid sequence: CASSFIPGLAGEKVETQYF.